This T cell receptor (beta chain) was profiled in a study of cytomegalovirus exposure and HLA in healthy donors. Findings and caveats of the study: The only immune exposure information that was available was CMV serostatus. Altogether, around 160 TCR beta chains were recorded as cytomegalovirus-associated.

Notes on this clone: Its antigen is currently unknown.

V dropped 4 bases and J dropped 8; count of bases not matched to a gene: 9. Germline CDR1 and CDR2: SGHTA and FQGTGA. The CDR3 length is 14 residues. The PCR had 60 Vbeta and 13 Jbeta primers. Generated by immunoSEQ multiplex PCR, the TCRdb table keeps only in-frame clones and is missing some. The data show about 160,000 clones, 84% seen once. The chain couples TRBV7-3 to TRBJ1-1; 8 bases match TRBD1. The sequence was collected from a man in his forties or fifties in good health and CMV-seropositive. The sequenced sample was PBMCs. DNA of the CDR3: TGTGCCAGCAGCTCCACCGGGACAGGTCGGGAAGCTTTCTTT. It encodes CASSSTGTGREAFF.